Listed below are T cell receptor beta chains from one sample, sequenced in a study of shared T cell receptors in the human thymus. Data came from immunoSEQ multiplex PCR; TCRdb stores just in-frame clones and leaves some out. The sample records 550,000 to 800,000 clones, 75% to 90% being singletons. These data were likewise used in another study, on human thymus T cells.

Sequencing used thymocytes. These receptor sequences come from a girl in the first two years of life with a congenital heart defect. Each CDR3 is given with its conserved first and last residue. D genes are given only for firm matches. Clone size is given for some rows only: seen once, a few or many times, or a class if the clone is expanded.

TRBD1 | TRBJ1-2 | 17 | TRBV7-2 | . | CASSLKRPKTGLDGYTF | TGTGCCAGCAGCTTAAAACGACCAAAGACAGGGCTCGATGGCTACACCTTC
TRBD1 | TRBJ1-1 | 14 | TRBV28 | . | CASSLRTGGTEAFF | TGTGCCAGCAGTTTGCGAACAGGGGGGACCGAAGCTTTCTTT
TRBD1 | TRBJ1-1 | 14 | TRBV7-6 | few | CASSDETGDTEAFF | TGTGCCAGCAGCGACGAGACAGGGGACACTGAAGCTTTCTTT
TRBD1 | TRBJ2-3 | 18 | TRBV10-3 | . | CAISAAHVGQGVPDTQYF | TGTGCCATCAGTGCGGCACACGTAGGACAGGGGGTCCCAGATACGCAGTATTTT
. | TRBJ1-2 | 16 | TRBV27 | few | CASSDIRGAKLNGYTF | TGTGCCAGCAGCGATATTCGGGGGGCCAAGTTAAATGGCTACACCTTC
. | TRBJ2-7 | 16 | TRBV10-2 | . | CASNAWGGHRVGTQYF | TGCGCCAGCAACGCCTGGGGGGGCCACAGAGTCGGGACACAGTACTTC
TRBD1 | TRBJ1-2 | 14 | TRBV7-9 | once | CASSPGTGVNGYTF | TGTGCCAGCAGCCCAGGGACAGGGGTAAATGGCTACACCTTC
. | TRBJ1-3 | 14 | TRBV5-6 | . | CASSPGISGNTIYF | TGTGCCAGCAGCCCCGGGATTTCTGGAAACACCATATATTTT
TRBD2 | TRBJ2-1 | 16 | TRBV6-1 | . | CASSDSVGLAVNEQFF | TGTGCCAGCAGTGATTCGGTGGGACTAGCGGTGAATGAGCAGTTCTTC
. | TRBJ2-3 | 16 | TRBV21-1 | . | CASSKGGGLASDTQYF | TGTGCCAGCAGCAAAGGGGGTGGACTAGCGTCAGATACGCAGTATTTT
TRBD1 | TRBJ1-1 | 17 | TRBV7-9 | . | CASRGTGPVQPNTEAFF | TGTGCCAGCAGGGGGACAGGGCCCGTACAACCGAACACTGAAGCTTTCTTT
TRBD1 | TRBJ1-2 | 14 | TRBV7-9 | . | CASSWDRVDYGYTF | TGTGCCAGCAGCTGGGACAGGGTGGACTATGGCTACACCTTC
TRBD1 | TRBJ2-3 | 17 | TRBV11-2 | . | CASSLGTGGDSTDTQYF | TGTGCCAGCAGCTTAGGGACAGGGGGAGACTCAACCGATACGCAGTATTTT
. | TRBJ1-5 | 15 | TRBV2 | . | CASTTWRQEGQPQHF | TGTGCCAGCACCACTTGGAGGCAAGAGGGCCAGCCCCAGCATTTT
TRBD1 | TRBJ2-5 | 17 | TRBV5-6 | . | CASSSRIWDRHKETQYF | TGTGCCAGCAGCTCCCGGATCTGGGACAGACACAAAGAGACCCAGTACTTC
. | TRBJ1-6 | 14 | TRBV7-9 | . | CASSLQGTDSPLHF | TGTGCCAGCAGCCTACAGGGAACGGATTCACCCCTCCACTTT
. | TRBJ2-7 | 16 | TRBV2 | once | CASSHGQGGASYEQYF | TGTGCCAGCAGCCACGGACAAGGGGGGGCCTCCTACGAGCAGTACTTC
. | TRBJ2-7 | 14 | TRBV27 | . | CASSPSRGSYEQYF | TGTGCCAGCAGTCCGTCGCGGGGTTCTTACGAGCAGTACTTC
. | TRBJ1-2 | 14 | TRBV2 | . | CASSDMWTCYGYTF | TGTGCCAGCAGTGATATGTGGACATGCTATGGCTACACCTTC
. | TRBJ2-1 | 15 | TRBV9 | once | CASSLTPLRGNEQFF | TGTGCCAGCAGCCTGACCCCACTCAGGGGCAATGAGCAGTTCTTC
TRBD1 | TRBJ1-1 | 15 | TRBV5-6 | . | CASSSDRVGNTEAFF | TGTGCCAGCAGCTCAGACAGGGTAGGGAACACTGAAGCTTTCTTT
. | TRBJ1-2 | 16 | TRBV6-6 | . | CASSYYMGGPTSGYTF | TGTGCCAGCAGCTACTATATGGGGGGGCCCACGAGCGGCTACACCTTC
. | TRBJ2-5 | 18 | TRBV7-9 | . | CASTINRGWVHVGETQYF | TGTGCCAGCACTATTAACCGAGGGTGGGTACATGTTGGAGAGACCCAGTACTTC
. | TRBJ1-5 | 15 | TRBV5-5 | . | CASSLGPGSNQPQHF | TGTGCCAGCAGCTTGGGGCCGGGAAGCAATCAGCCCCAGCATTTT
TRBD1 | TRBJ1-1 | 18 | TRBV29-1 | . | CSVHGTGSRMGVNTEAFF | TGCAGCGTTCATGGGACAGGGTCCCGGATGGGGGTTAACACTGAAGCTTTCTTT
. | TRBJ1-2 | 14 | TRBV9 | few | CASGSTLGDYGYTF | TGTGCCAGCGGATCCACCTTAGGAGACTATGGCTACACCTTC